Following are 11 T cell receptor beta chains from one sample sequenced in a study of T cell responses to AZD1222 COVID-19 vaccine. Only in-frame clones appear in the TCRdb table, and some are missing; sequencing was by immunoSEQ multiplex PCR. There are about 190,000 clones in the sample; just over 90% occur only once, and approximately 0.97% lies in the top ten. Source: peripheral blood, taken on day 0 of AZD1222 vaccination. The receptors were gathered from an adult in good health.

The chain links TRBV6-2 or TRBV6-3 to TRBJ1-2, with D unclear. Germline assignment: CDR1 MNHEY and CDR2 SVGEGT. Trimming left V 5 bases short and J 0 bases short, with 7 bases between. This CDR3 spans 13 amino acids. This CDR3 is CASSQTTNYGYTF. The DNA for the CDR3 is TGTGCCAGCAGTCAGACAACTAACTATGGCTACACCTTC.

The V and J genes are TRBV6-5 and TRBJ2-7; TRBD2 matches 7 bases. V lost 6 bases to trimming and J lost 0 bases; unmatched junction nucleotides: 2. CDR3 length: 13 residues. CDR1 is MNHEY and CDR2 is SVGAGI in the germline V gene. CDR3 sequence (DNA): TGTGCCAGCAGCCGACTAGCCTCCTACGAGCAGTACTTC. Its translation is CASSRLASYEQYF.

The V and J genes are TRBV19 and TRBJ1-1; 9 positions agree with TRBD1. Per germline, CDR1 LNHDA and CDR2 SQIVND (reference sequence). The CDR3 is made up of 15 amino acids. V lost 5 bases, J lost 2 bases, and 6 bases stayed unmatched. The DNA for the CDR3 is TGTGCCAGTAGTTTCGGACAGGGGATTAACACTGAAGCTTTCTTT. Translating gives CASSFGQGINTEAFF. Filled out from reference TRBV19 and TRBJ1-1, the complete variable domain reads DGGITQSPKYLFRKEGQNVTLSCEQNLNHDAMYWYRQDPGQGLRLIYYSQIVNDFQKGDIAEGYSVSREKKESFPLTVTSAQKNPTAFYLCASSFGQGINTEAFFGQGTRLTVV.

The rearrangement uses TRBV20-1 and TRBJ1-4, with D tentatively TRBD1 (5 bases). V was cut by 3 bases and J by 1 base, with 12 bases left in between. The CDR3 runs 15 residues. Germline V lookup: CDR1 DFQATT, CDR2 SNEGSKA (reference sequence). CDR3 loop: CSASGGAGTNEKLFF. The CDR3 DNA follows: TGCAGTGCTAGTGGAGGGGCTGGAACTAATGAAAAACTGTTTTTT.

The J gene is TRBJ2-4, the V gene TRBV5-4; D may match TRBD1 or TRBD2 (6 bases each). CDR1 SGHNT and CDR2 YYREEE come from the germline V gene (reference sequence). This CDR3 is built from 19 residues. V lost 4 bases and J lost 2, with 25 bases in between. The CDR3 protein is CASSQLGGGSQLTKNIQYF. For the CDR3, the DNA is TGTGCCAGCAGCCAGTTGGGGGGCGGCTCCCAGTTAACCAAAAACATTCAGTACTTC.

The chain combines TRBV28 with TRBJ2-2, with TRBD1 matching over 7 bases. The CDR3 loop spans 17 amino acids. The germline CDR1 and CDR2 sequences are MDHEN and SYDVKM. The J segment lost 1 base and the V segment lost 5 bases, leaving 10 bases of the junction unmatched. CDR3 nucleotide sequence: TGTGCCAGCAGTAACACCGGACAGGCCCTGAACACCGGGGAGCTGTTTTTT. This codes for CASSNTGQALNTGELFF.

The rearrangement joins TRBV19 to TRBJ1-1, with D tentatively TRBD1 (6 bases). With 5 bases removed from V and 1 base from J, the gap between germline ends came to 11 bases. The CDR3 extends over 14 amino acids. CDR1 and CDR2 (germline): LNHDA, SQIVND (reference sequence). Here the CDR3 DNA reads TGTGCCAGTAGTCCCAGGGACAAGAACACTGAAGCTTTCTTT. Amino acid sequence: CASSPRDKNTEAFF. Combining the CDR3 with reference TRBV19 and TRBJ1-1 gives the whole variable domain DGGITQSPKYLFRKEGQNVTLSCEQNLNHDAMYWYRQDPGQGLRLIYYSQIVNDFQKGDIAEGYSVSREKKESFPLTVTSAQKNPTAFYLCASSPRDKNTEAFFGQGTRLTVV.

CDR3 residues: CASSPPGENTEAFF. In DNA form, the CDR3 reads TGTGCCAGCAGCCCACCCGGTGAGAACACTGAAGCTTTCTTT. This chain joins TRBV7-8 and TRBJ1-1; no firm D call. CDR3 length: 14 residues. V lost 5 bases and J 1 base, leaving 11 bases between the germline ends. Germline CDR1 is SGHVS and CDR2 is FQNEAQ.

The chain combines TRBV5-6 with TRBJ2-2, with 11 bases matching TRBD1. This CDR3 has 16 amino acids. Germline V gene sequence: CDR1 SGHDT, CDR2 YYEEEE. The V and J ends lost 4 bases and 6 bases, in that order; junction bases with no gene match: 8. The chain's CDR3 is CASSARGQGAAGELFF. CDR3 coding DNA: TGTGCCAGCAGCGCCCGTGGACAGGGGGCTGCCGGGGAGCTGTTTTTT.

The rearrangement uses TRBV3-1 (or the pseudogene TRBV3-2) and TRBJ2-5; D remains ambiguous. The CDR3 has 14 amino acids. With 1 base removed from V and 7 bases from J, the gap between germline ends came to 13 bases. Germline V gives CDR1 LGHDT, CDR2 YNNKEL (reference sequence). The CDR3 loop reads CASSQVDTARTQYF. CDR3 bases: TGTGCCAGCAGCCAAGTCGATACAGCTCGGACCCAGTACTTC.

CDR3 region: CASSSGQLDTGELFF. The CDR3 nucleotides are TGCGCCAGCAGCTCTGGACAGCTTGACACCGGGGAGCTGTTTTTT. The chain couples TRBV5-1 to TRBJ2-2, with D perhaps TRBD1 (6 bases). CDR3 size: 15 residues. The ends were cut back, 3 bases at V and 3 bases at J, with 12 bases in the middle. Germline lookup yields CDR1 SGHRS and CDR2 YFSETQ.